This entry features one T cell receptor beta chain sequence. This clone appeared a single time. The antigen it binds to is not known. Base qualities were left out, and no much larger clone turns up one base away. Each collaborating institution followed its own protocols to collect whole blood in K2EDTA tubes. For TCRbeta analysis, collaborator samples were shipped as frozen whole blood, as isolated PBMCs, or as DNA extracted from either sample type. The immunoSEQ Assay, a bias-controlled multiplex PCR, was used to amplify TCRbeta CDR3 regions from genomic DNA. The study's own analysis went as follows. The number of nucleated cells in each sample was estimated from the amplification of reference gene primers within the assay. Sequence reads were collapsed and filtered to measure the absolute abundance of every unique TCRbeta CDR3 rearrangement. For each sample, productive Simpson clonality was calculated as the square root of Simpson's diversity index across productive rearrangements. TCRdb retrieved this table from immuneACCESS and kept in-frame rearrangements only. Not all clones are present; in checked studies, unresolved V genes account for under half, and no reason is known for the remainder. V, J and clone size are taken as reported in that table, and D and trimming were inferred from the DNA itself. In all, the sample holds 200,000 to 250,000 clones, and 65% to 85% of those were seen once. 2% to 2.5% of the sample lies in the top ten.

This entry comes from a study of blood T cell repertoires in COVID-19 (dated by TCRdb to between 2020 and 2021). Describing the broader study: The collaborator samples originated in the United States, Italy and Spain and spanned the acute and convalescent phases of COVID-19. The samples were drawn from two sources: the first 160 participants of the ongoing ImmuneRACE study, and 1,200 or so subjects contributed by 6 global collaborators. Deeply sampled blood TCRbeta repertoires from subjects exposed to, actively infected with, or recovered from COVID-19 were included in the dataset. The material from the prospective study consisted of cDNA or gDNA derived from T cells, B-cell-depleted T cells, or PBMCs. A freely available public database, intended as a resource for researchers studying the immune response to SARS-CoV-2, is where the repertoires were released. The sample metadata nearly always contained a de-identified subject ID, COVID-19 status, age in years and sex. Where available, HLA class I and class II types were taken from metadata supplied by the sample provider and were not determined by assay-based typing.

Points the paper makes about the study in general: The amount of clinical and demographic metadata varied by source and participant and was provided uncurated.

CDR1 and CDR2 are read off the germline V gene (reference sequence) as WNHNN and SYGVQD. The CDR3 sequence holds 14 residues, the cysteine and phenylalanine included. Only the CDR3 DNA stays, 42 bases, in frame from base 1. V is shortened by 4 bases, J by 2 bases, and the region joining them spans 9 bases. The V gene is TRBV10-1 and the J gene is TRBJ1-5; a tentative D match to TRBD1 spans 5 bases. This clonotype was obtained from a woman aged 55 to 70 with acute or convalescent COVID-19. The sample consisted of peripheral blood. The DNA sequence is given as TGCGCCAGCAGTGCAGGGTTTGGCAATCAGCCCCAGCATTTT. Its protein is CASSAGFGNQPQHF.